A single T cell receptor (beta chain) is shown here with its context. The count of this clone is one. There is no known antigen for this receptor. Base qualities are missing; no much larger clone stands one base away. This entry is derived from a study of PD-1 blockade in classical Hodgkin lymphoma (TCRdb year 2020). Study-wide context: Nivolumab dosing was 3 mg/kg intravenously every 2 weeks, continuing until either disease progression or unacceptable toxicity. A peripheral blood immune signature of response to PD-1 blockade in classical Hodgkin lymphoma was defined using TCR beta sequencing and CyTOF. General conclusions and limits of the study: Diversity was lower in patients who began nivolumab less than 1 year after ASCT, so these patients were left out of later analyses to avoid confounding by immune reconstitution. By C4D1, a significant rise was seen in CD4+ TCR diversity but not in CD8+ TCR diversity (p=0.0027 vs p=0.16), and the rise was most apparent among complete responders (p=0.02). The study covered only a single clinical trial cohort, and the causes of the repertoire differences, possibly disease activity or prior therapy, were still not defined. Baseline TCR diversity was reported to be lower in newly diagnosed patients than in healthy donors and to be lower still in relapsed/refractory patients. Among trial patients, those achieving complete response had baseline diversity similar to that of newly diagnosed patients, while diversity was significantly lower in partial responders and progressors.

The Qiagen DNeasy kit was used to extract genomic DNA from unsorted PBMCs and from the negatively selected CD4+ and CD8+ fractions. TCR beta CDR3 regions were amplified by immunoSEQ multiplex PCR using primers annealing to V and J segments. A synthetic immune receptor repertoire was used to minimize amplification bias, and remaining bias was computationally removed after sequencing. Concerning the study's data processing: Custom Python scripts were used to quantify repertoire diversity as the Shannon entropy index. Unsorted, CD4+ and CD8+ repertoires were analyzed separately, except for combined analyses in which CD4+ and CD8+ sequences were merged in silico. A clone was considered expanded if an increase in frequency of at least 2-fold after treatment relative to C1D1 was found, and a pseudocount of 0.5 was applied to clones undetected at baseline. Clones with 0 or 1 copy at C1D1 were defined as singleton clones, while clones with 2 or more copies were defined as non-singleton clones. Clones expanded in unsorted samples were annotated as CD4+, CD8+ or unknown by matching protein sequences in sorted samples from the same patient. Diversity changes from C1D1 to C4D1 were tested in paired samples using Wilcoxon tests. Drawn from immuneACCESS, this table holds only the in-frame rearrangements with V and J called that TCRdb kept. Clones are partly lost; checked studies trace under half to an unresolved V gene and leave the rest unexplained. From that table come the V and J calls and clone size; the DNA was used to work out D and trimming. For this sample the table gives 15,000 to 20,000 clones, of which roughly 82% were detected only once. Jointly, the top ten make up roughly a quarter of the sample.

Its CDR3 holds 12 amino acids, cysteine through phenylalanine. Only the CDR3 portion is preserved as DNA: 36 bases, with reading frame beginning at the first base. V is cut by 3 bases and J by 4 bases, and the space between the germline ends is 9 bases. CDR1 is given as SQVTM and CDR2 as ANQGSEA, both from the germline V gene. The time point label here, explained by the study, means: cycle 2 day 1 (C2D1) of nivolumab. Every trial patient had relapsed following autologous stem cell transplantation, and prior brentuximab vedotin exposure was what differed among cohorts A, B and C. A total of 50 to 70 patients with relapsed/refractory classical Hodgkin lymphoma made up the trial cohort, and each patient's best overall response was complete response, partial response or progressive disease. Single-agent nivolumab was administered to trial patients in the multi-cohort phase II CheckMate 205 trial. An independent review committee assessed best overall response using the 2007 International Working Group response criteria. Trial PBMCs were obtained immediately prior to nivolumab initiation (C1D1) and on therapy at cycle 2 day 1 and cycle 4 day 1. Peripheral blood was collected in 8 mL Vacutainer Cell Preparation Tubes, from which PBMCs were isolated by centrifugation and then cryopreserved.

The origin of this receptor is a human donor with classical Hodgkin lymphoma. This specimen consisted of peripheral blood mononuclear cells (PBMCs), obtained before the second cycle of nivolumab. This chain joins TRBV29-1 to TRBJ1-2, with no reliable assignment of the D segment. CDR3 protein: CSVDMGFYGYTF. The DNA sequence follows: TGCAGCGTTGACATGGGGTTCTATGGCTACACCTTC.